A selection of T cell receptor beta chains follows, all from one sample in a study of blood T cell repertoires in COVID-19. Profiling relied on immunoSEQ multiplex PCR, and the TCRdb table lists in-frame clones only, not all of them. Of 200,000 to 250,000 clones detected, less than 85% appear once; the ten largest clones hold about 3.9%. Sequenced: peripheral blood. Receptor source: a woman over 75 with acute or convalescent COVID-19. CDR3s leave out the opening cysteine and the closing phenylalanine or tryptophan. Each record gives: V gene, CDR3 protein.

>TRBV5-5
ASSPTGFLTEAF
>TRBV7-2
ASSPTGTGGTPLH
>TRBV20-1
SAGQYYGYT
>TRBV7-8
ASSLGGYGYT
>TRBV7-3
ASSLGAGTEAF
>TRBV7-2
ASSPRDRAWGQY
>TRBV18
ASSPSNTGETEAF
>TRBV7-9
ASSLQGSNTEAF
>TRBV28
ASRNPGQGGLNTEAF
>TRBV18
ASSPLAGTALSYEQY
>TRBV10-2
ASRNLAGGPSRVGGEQY
>TRBV7-2
ASSLQGVQETQY
>TRBV5-1
ASSLGGTGSYNEKLF
>TRBV28
ASSLGRGRSYEQY
>TRBV15
ATSRDPTGSETQY
>TRBV6-5
ASRGQGYGGYT
>TRBV3-1/TRBV3-2
ASSYRDGYT
>TRBV7-2
ASSPGRQNTEAF
>TRBV11-2
ASSSPGGGVSNEKLF
>TRBV2
ASRIRDSNSPLH
>TRBV5-4
ASSWNRQEETQY
>TRBV9
ASSVGGRAYEQY
>TRBV3-1/TRBV3-2
ASSQITSGGADTQY
>TRBV5-1
ASSSPRDWNQETQY
>TRBV11-2
ASSLGGVGSGNTIY
>TRBV6-1
ASSDGQGSYNEQF
>TRBV9
ASSPQLSGGAHTQY
>TRBV3-1/TRBV3-2
ASSSRDKRTGELF
>TRBV18
ASSPAAGADYEQY
>TRBV5-1
ASSLGLGVGGNTEAF
>TRBV30
AWAEDRGSGYT
>TRBV27
ASSSTGENYGYT
>TRBV6-1
ASSARPAGSWGTGELF
>TRBV6-1
ASSEFTGFTDTQY
>TRBV5-1
ASSPGGVDTEAF
>TRBV6-6
ASRTPGQGSGNTIY
>TRBV19
ASSMGVGRTGELF
>TRBV18
ASSLSLTPTDTQY
>TRBV9
ASSASGTQNSPLH
>TRBV4-3
ASSHDDRENYGYT
>TRBV7-9
ASSFGAVNSPLH